This T cell receptor beta chain emerged from a study of cytotoxic CD8 clonotypes in ibrutinib-treated CLL. Study summary: Across the patients, under 12 were relapsed/refractory, under 16 treatment-naive and under 18 IGHV unmutated. Study-level results: Having risen at ibrutinib response, clonality had fallen back toward baseline by progression. Measured clonality at baseline was greater than in age-matched healthy donors and tracked with circulating CD8+ T-cell counts. Public clonotypes were rare and shrank or held steady on treatment.

This clone was counted a few times. Its antigen is currently unknown. Deletions cut 5 bases from V and 8 bases from J, with 21 bases between. Germline assignment: CDR1 SGHAT and CDR2 FQNNGV. The CDR3 is 15 amino acids. The table came from immunoSEQ multiplex PCR; TCRdb's copy has only in-frame clones and leaves some out. Here the sample spans 200,000 to 250,000 clones, roughly three quarters being singletons. The TCR originated in a human donor with chronic lymphocytic leukemia. The sample here was PBMCs, taken after 12 months of ibrutinib treatment. The J gene is TRBJ1-2, the V gene TRBV11-2, with D tentatively TRBD1 (6 bases). The CDR3 is CASSKSGAGLSGYTF. The CDR3 DNA reads TGTGCCAGCAGCAAATCAGGGGCTGGCCTGAGCGGCTACACCTTC. Based on the CDR3 plus reference TRBV11-2 and TRBJ1-2, the full variable domain is EAGVAQSPRYKIIEKRQSVAFWCNPISGHATLYWYQQILGQGPKLLIQFQNNGVVDDSQLPKDRFSAERLKGVDSTLKIQPAKLEDSAVYLCASSKSGAGLSGYTFGSGTRLTVV.